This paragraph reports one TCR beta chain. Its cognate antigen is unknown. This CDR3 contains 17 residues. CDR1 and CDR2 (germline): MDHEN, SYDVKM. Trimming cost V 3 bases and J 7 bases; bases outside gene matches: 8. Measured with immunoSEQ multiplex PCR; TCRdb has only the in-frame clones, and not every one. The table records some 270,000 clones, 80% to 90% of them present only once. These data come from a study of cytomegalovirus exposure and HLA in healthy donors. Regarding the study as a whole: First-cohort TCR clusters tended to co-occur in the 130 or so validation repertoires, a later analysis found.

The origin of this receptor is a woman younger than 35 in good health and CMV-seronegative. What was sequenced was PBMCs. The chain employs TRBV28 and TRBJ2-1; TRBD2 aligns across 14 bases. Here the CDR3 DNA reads TGTGCCAGCAGTTTCTCGACTAGCGGGGGGGCCAGAAATGAGCAGTTCTTC. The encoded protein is CASSFSTSGGARNEQFF.